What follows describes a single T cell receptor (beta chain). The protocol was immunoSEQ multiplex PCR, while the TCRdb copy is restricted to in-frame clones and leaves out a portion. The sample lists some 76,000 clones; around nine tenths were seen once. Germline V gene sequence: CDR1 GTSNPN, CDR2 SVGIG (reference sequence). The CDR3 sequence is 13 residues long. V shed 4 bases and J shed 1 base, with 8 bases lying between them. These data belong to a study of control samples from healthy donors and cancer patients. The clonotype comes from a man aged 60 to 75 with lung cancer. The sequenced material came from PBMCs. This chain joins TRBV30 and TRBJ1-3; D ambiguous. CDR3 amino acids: CAWTGLSGNTIYF. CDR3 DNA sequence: TGTGCCTGGACGGGATTGTCTGGAAACACCATATATTTT.